A selection of T cell receptor beta chains follows, all from one sample in a study of patients and donors after allogeneic stem cell transplantation. TCRdb re-derived calls from the RT-PCR reads in MiXCR, one entry per CDR3 protein. The sample holds approximately 200,000 distinct CDR3 sequences; roughly 38% are singletons and the top ten take 9.5% to 13%. Source material: blood, either unsorted or a sorted T cell fraction (not recorded which). These receptors were collected from a human donor who was either an allogeneic HSCT recipient or a stem cell or donor lymphocyte infusion donor (not recorded which). It is not recorded whose cells these are; they may come from a transplant donor. Both conserved end residues are trimmed from each CDR3. Each record gives: V gene, CDR3 protein.

V gene: TRBV27; CDR3 protein: ASSLSMWRGGYTDTQY
V gene: TRBV4-3; CDR3 protein: ASSLVQDYNEQF
V gene: TRBV4-1; CDR3 protein: ASSRLRTGGGELF
V gene: TRBV9; CDR3 protein: ASSVAGDLTDTQY
V gene: TRBV20-1; CDR3 protein: SAGGAGNQPQH
V gene: TRBV6-1; CDR3 protein: ANRRGPDNSPLH
V gene: TRBV20-1; CDR3 protein: SAGSSGGPTDTQY
V gene: TRBV5-5; CDR3 protein: ASSYRDRTSRHGYT
V gene: TRBV5-1; CDR3 protein: ASSRYLDQPNTGELF
V gene: TRBV20-1; CDR3 protein: SASFWQAGTEAF
V gene: TRBV28; CDR3 protein: ASSRFRFSLRGYT
V gene: TRBV3-1; CDR3 protein: ASSQDPGLRY
V gene: TRBV20-1; CDR3 protein: SATPSGGTDTQY
V gene: TRBV14; CDR3 protein: ASSHVRFQETQY
V gene: TRBV15; CDR3 protein: ATMLVNEKLF
V gene: TRBV20-1; CDR3 protein: SARIARENTEAF
V gene: TRBV11-2; CDR3 protein: ASSLGQGARGTEAF
V gene: TRBV9; CDR3 protein: ASSSREVHTEAF
V gene: TRBV18; CDR3 protein: ASSPKKEADSGYT
V gene: TRBV19; CDR3 protein: ASSPLLAGHIYGYT
V gene: TRBV11-2; CDR3 protein: ASSSPLLQGFSGANVLT
V gene: TRBV7-6; CDR3 protein: ASSLVPLGAESGYT
V gene: TRBV6-2/TRBV6-3; CDR3 protein: ASSYRPGQHLYEQY
V gene: TRBV4-3; CDR3 protein: ASSLATGTYEQY
V gene: TRBV4-2; CDR3 protein: ASSQGPVVNTEAF
V gene: TRBV20-1; CDR3 protein: STPGQGGSEAF
V gene: TRBV11-2; CDR3 protein: ASRSEGYNEQF
V gene: TRBV5-1; CDR3 protein: ASSLGDRDTGELF